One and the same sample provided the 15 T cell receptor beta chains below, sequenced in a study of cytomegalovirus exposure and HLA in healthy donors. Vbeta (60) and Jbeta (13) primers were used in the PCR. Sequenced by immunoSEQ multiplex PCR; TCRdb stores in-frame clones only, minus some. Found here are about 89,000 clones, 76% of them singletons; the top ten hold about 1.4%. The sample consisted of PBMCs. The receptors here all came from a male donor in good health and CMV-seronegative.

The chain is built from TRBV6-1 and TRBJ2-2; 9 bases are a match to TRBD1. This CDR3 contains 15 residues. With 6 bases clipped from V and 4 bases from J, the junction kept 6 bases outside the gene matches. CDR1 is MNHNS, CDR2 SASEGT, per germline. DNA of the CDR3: TGTGCCAGCAGACCGGGACAGGGAAGCACCGGGGAGCTGTTTTTT. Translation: CASRPGQGSTGELFF.

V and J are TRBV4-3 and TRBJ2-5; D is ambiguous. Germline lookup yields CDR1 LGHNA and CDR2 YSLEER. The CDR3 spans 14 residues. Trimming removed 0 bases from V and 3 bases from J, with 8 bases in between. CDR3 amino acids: CASSQDREKETQYF. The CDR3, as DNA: TGCGCCAGCAGCCAAGATCGCGAAAAAGAGACCCAGTACTTC.

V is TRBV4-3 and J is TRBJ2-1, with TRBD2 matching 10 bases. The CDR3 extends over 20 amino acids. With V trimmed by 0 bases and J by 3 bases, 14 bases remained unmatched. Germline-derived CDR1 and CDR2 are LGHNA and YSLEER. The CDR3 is CASSQDQGLALRGYYNEQFF. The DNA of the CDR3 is TGCGCCAGCAGCCAAGATCAGGGACTAGCGCTCAGGGGGTACTACAATGAGCAGTTCTTC.

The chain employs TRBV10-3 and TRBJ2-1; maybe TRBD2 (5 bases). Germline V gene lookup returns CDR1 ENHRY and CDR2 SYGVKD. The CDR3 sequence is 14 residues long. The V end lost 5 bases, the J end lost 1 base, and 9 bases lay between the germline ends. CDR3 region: CAISSRASYNEQFF. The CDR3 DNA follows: TGTGCCATCAGTTCGCGGGCGTCCTACAATGAGCAGTTCTTC.

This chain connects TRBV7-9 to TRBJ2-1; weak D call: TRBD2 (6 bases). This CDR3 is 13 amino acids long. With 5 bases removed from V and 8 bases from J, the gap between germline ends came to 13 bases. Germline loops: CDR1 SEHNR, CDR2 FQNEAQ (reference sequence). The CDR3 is CASSPRRDHEQFF. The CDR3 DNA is TGTGCCAGCAGCCCCCGGAGGGACCATGAGCAGTTCTTC.

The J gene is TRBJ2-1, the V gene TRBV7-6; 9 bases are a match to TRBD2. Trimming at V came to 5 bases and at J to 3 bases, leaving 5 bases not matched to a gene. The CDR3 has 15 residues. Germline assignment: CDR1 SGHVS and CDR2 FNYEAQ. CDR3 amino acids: CASSATSGLYNEQFF. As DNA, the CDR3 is TGTGCCAGCAGCGCTACTAGCGGGCTCTACAATGAGCAGTTCTTC.

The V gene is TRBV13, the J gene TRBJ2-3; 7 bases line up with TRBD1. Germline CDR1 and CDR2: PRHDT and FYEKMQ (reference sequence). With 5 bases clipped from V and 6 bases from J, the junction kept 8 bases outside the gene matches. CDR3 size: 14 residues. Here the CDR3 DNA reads TGTGCCAGCAGCATTGGACAGGCAGGGGATACGCAGTATTTT. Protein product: CASSIGQAGDTQYF.

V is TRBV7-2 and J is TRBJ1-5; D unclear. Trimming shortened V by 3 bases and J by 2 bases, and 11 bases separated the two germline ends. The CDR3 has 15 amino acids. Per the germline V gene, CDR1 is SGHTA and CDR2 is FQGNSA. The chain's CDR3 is CASSFGNLGNQPQHF. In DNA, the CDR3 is TGTGCCAGCAGCTTCGGGAATTTAGGCAATCAGCCCCAGCATTTT.

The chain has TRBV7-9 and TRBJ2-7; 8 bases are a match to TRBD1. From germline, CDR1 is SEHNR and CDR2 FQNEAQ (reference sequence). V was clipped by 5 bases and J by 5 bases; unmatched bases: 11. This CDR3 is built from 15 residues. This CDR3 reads CASSPSTGVYHEQYF. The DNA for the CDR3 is TGTGCCAGCAGCCCCTCGACAGGGGTCTACCACGAGCAGTACTTC.

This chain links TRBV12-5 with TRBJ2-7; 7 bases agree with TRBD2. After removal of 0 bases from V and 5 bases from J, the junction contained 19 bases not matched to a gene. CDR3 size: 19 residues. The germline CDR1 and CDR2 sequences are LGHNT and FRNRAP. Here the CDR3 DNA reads TGTGCTAGTGGTTTGGTAGAGAGACTAGCAGGAGGTTGGGGGGACGAGCAGTACTTC. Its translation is CASGLVERLAGGWGDEQYF.

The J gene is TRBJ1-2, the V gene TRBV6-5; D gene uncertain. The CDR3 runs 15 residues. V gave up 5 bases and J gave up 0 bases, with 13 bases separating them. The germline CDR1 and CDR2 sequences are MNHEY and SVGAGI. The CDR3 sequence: CASSVSDGANYGYTF. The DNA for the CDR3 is TGTGCCAGCAGTGTATCGGATGGAGCTAACTATGGCTACACCTTC.

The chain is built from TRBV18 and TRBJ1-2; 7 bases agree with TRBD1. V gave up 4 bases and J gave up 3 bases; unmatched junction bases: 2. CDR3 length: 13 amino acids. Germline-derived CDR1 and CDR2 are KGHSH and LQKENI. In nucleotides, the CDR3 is TGTGCCAGCTCACATACAGGGGACTATGGCTACACCTTC. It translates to CASSHTGDYGYTF.

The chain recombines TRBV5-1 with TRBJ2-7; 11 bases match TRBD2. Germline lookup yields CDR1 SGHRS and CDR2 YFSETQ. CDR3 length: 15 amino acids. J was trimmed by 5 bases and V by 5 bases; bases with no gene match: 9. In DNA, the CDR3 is TGCGCCAGCAGACCCACTAGCGGGAGCCTCCACGAGCAGTACTTC. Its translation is CASRPTSGSLHEQYF. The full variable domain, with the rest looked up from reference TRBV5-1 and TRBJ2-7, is KAGVTQTPRYLIKTRGQQVTLSCSPISGHRSVSWYQQTPGQGLQFLFEYFSETQRNKGNFPGRFSGRQFSNSRSEMNVSTLELGDSALYLCASRPTSGSLHEQYFGPGTRLTVT.

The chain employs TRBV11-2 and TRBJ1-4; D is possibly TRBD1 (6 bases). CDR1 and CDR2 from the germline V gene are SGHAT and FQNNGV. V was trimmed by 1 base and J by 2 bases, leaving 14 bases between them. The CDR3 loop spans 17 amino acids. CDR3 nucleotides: TGTGCCAGCAGCTTAGGCAGGGGATGGACGACTAATGAAAAACTGTTTTTT. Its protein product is CASSLGRGWTTNEKLFF.

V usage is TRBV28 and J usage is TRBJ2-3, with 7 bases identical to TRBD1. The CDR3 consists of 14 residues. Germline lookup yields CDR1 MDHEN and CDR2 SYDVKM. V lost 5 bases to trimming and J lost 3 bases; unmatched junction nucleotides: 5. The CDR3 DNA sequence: TGTGCCAGCAGTCCGGACAGGCCTACAGATACGCAGTATTTT. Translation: CASSPDRPTDTQYF.